Listed below are T cell receptor beta chains from one sample, sequenced in a study of blood T cell repertoires in COVID-19. Profiled with immunoSEQ multiplex PCR; TCRdb holds only in-frame clones, not every one. The sample contains about 39,000 clones, approximately 93% of which appear only once. Sequencing input: peripheral blood. These receptors were collected from a man aged 50-60 years with active COVID-19. Both conserved end residues are part of each CDR3. Fields, in order: clone size, D gene, V gene, J gene, CDR3 DNA, CDR3 protein. D genes are given only for firm matches. Clone size is not always given. Where it is, it says once, few, many or a class for expanded clones.

>.|TRBD1|TRBV27|TRBJ1-1
TGTGCCAGCAGTTTAGCCCCGGACAGGGGAATTTACACTGAAGCTTTCTTT
CASSLAPDRGIYTEAFF
>.|TRBD1|TRBV15|TRBJ1-5
TGTGCCACCAGCAGAGCCAGGGACAGGGAACATTTT
CATSRARDREHF
>.|.|TRBV19|TRBJ1-6
TGTGCCAGTAGTTCCGACAGCATCCACTCACCCCTCCACTTT
CASSSDSIHSPLHF
>.|.|TRBV2|TRBJ1-2
TGTGCCAGCAGTGAGGACAGAGCCTCTGGCTACACCTTC
CASSEDRASGYTF
>.|TRBD2|TRBV2|TRBJ2-1
TGTGCCAGCAGTGGCCGGGGGGGAAGGACCAATGAGCAGTTCTTC
CASSGRGGRTNEQFF
>.|TRBD2|TRBV11-2|TRBJ2-1
TGTGCCAGCAGCTTATTACTAGCGGGAGTGGGTGAGCAGTTCTTC
CASSLLLAGVGEQFF
>.|TRBD2|TRBV7-2|TRBJ2-3
TGTGCCAGTCCTTCTAGCGGGAGGGCTTACACAGATACGCAGTATTTT
CASPSSGRAYTDTQYF
>.|.|TRBV12-3/TRBV12-4|TRBJ2-5
TGTGCCAGCAGTCTCAACAGGGAGACCCAGTACTTC
CASSLNRETQYF
>.|.|TRBV5-4|TRBJ2-1
TGTGCCAGCAGCTTGGGAGGGGGAGGGATTTACAATGAGCAGTTCTTC
CASSLGGGGIYNEQFF
>.|.|TRBV9|TRBJ2-3
TGTGCCAGCAGCCCAATCGGACCCTGGGAGGATACGCAGTATTTT
CASSPIGPWEDTQYF
>.|.|TRBV30|TRBJ1-5
TGTGCCTTATCGGTGGGTTCTAGTCAGCCCCAGCATTTT
CALSVGSSQPQHF
>.|.|TRBV29-1|TRBJ1-4
TGCAGCGTTGCAAAAACAACTAATGAAAAACTGTTTTTT
CSVAKTTNEKLFF
>.|TRBD1|TRBV2|TRBJ1-2
TGTGCCAGCACCACAGGGGATCACTATGGCTACACCTTC
CASTTGDHYGYTF
>.|.|TRBV5-6|TRBJ1-6
TGTGCCAGCAGCTTGGTTCAGGGCGATTCACCCCTCCACTTT
CASSLVQGDSPLHF
>.|.|TRBV11-2|TRBJ2-5
TGTGCCAGCAGATTTGGAGGGGAGACCCAGTACTTC
CASRFGGETQYF
>.|.|TRBV12-5|TRBJ1-1
TGTGCTAGTGGTTCGCCTATCATGAACACTGAAGCTTTCTTT
CASGSPIMNTEAFF
>.|.|TRBV5-1|TRBJ2-2
TGCGCCAGCAGACTTCTTACAGATGACGGGGAGCTGTTTTTT
CASRLLTDDGELFF
>.|.|TRBV11-1|TRBJ2-4
TGTGCCAGCAGCTCACAGGCGGCCAAAAACATTCAGTACTTC
CASSSQAAKNIQYF
>.|.|TRBV2|TRBJ1-4
TGTGCCAGCAGTGTGGGGGGTTTCAATGAAAAACTGTTTTTT
CASSVGGFNEKLFF
>.|.|TRBV2|TRBJ2-3
TGTGCCAGCAGTGAAGGGCTAGTGGGCACAGATACGCAGTATTTT
CASSEGLVGTDTQYF
>once|TRBD1|TRBV5-1|TRBJ1-1
TGCGCCAGCAGCCAAACAGGGGCCCTGAACACTGAAGCTTTCTTT
CASSQTGALNTEAFF